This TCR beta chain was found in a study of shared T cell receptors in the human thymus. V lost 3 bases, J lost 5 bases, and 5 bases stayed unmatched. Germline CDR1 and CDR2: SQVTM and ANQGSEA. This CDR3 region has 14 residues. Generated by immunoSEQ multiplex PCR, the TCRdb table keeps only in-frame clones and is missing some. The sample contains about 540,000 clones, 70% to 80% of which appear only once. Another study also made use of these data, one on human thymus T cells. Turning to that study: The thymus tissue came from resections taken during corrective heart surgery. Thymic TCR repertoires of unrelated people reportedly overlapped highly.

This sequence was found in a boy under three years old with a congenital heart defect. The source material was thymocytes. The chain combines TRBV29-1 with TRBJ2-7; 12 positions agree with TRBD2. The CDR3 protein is CSVDLTSGSHEQYF. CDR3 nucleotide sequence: TGCAGCGTTGACCTGACTAGCGGGAGCCACGAGCAGTACTTC.